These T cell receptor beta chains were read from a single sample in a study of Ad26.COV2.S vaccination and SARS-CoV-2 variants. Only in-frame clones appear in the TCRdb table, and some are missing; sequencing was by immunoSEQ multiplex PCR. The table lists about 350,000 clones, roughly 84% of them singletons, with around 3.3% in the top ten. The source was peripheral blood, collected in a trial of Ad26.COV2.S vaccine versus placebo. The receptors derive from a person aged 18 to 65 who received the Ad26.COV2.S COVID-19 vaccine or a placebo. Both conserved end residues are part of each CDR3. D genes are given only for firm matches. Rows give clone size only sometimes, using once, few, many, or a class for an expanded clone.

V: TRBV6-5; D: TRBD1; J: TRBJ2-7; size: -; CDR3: CASSYEGAVHEQYF; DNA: TGTGCCAGCAGTTACGAGGGGGCAGTCCACGAGCAGTACTTC
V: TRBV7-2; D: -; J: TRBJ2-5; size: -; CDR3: CASSGGTVKETQYF; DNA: TGTGCCAGCAGCGGGGGGACGGTCAAAGAGACCCAGTACTTC
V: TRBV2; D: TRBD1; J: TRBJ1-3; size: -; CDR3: CASSTGTVGNTIYF; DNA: TGTGCCAGCAGTACCGGGACAGTCGGAAACACCATATATTTT
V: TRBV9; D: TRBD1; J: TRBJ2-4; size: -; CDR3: CASSTHVGGQGLRNIQYF; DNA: TGTGCCAGCAGCACCCACGTTGGGGGACAGGGCTTGAGAAACATTCAGTACTTC
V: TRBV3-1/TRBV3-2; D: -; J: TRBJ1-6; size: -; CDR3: CASSPQGSYNSPLHF; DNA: TGTGCCAGCAGCCCCCAGGGGTCCTATAATTCACCCCTCCACTTT
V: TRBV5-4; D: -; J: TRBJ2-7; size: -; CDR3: CASSLAGDSYEQYF; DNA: TGTGCCAGCAGCTTGGCAGGGGACTCCTACGAGCAGTACTTC
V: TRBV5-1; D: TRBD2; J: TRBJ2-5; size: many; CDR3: CASSLATSGNRVSQETQYF; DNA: TGCGCCAGCAGCTTGGCGACTAGCGGGAATCGCGTCAGCCAAGAGACCCAGTACTTC
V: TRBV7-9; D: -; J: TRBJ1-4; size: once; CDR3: CASSFGGPNEKLFF; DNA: TGTGCCAGCAGCTTTGGGGGACCTAATGAAAAACTGTTTTTT
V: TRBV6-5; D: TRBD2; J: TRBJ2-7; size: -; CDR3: CASSQTSGGYEQYF; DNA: TGTGCCAGCAGCCAAACTAGCGGGGGGTACGAGCAGTACTTC
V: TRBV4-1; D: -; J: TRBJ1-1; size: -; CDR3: CASSQTGTEAFF; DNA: TGCGCCAGCAGCCAGACCGGAACTGAAGCTTTCTTT
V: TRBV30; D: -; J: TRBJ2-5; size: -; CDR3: CAWSVVHQETQYF; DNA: TGTGCCTGGAGTGTAGTACACCAAGAGACCCAGTACTTC
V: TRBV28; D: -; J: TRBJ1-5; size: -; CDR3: CASSLWDGSNQPQHF; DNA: TGTGCCAGCAGTTTATGGGACGGTAGCAATCAGCCCCAGCATTTT
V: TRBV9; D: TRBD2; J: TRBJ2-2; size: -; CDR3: CASRPTSGSEGELFF; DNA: TGTGCCAGCAGACCGACTAGCGGGAGTGAAGGGGAGCTGTTTTTT
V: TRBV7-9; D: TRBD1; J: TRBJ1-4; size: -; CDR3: CASTGGQGAQKLFF; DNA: TGTGCCAGCACCGGAGGGCAGGGGGCACAAAAACTGTTTTTT
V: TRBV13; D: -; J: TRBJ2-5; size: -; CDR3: CASSPWRETQYF; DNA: TGTGCCAGCAGCCCTTGGCGAGAGACCCAGTACTTC
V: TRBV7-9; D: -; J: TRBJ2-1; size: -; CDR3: CASSRWEYNEQFF; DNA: TGTGCCAGCAGCCGCTGGGAGTACAATGAGCAGTTCTTC
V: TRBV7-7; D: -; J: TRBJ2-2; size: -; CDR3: CASSFSPRAFTGELFF; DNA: TGTGCCAGCAGCTTTTCGCCCAGAGCATTTACCGGGGAGCTGTTTTTT
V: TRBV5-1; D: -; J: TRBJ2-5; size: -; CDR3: CASSLQSGEVETQYF; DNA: TGCGCCAGCAGCTTGCAATCTGGGGAAGTAGAGACCCAGTACTTC
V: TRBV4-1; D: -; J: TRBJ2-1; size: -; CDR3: CASSLGGEQFF; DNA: TGCGCCAGCAGCCTTGGGGGCGAGCAGTTCTTC
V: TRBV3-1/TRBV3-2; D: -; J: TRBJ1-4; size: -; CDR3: CASSQARPVAGEKLFF; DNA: TGTGCCAGCAGCCAAGCGAGACCGGTGGCGGGTGAAAAACTGTTTTTT
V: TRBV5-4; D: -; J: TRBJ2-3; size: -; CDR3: CASSLSVDSTDTQYF; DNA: TGTGCCAGCAGCTTGTCCGTAGACAGCACAGATACGCAGTATTTT
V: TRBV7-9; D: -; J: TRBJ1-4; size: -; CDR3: CASSLHPGKLFF; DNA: TGTGCCAGCAGCTTACATCCCGGAAAACTGTTTTTT
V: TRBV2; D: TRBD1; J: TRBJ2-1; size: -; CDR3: CASSSGGPNNEQFF; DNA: TGTGCCAGCAGTTCAGGGGGCCCAAACAATGAGCAGTTCTTC
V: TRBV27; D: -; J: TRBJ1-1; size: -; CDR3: CASSLRGMTTEAFF; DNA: TGTGCCAGCAGTTTACGGGGTATGACTACTGAAGCTTTCTTT
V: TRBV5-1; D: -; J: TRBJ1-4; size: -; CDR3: CASSLESGPQGKLFF; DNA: TGCGCCAGCAGCTTGGAGTCGGGCCCTCAGGGAAAACTGTTTTTT
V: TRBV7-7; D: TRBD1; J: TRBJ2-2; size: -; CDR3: CASSSGDRAYTGELFF; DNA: TGTGCTAGCAGCTCCGGGGACAGGGCCTACACCGGGGAGCTGTTTTTT
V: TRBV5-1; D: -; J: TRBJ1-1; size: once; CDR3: CASSSGSVMNTEAFF; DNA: TGCGCCAGCAGCTCCGGATCAGTCATGAACACTGAAGCTTTCTTT
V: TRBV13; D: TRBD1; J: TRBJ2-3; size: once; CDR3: CASIEGTGSTDTQYF; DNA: TGTGCCAGCATTGAGGGGACAGGAAGCACAGATACGCAGTATTTT
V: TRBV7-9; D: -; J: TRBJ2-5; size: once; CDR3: CASCPRTAETQYF; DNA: TGTGCCAGCTGCCCGAGGACCGCCGAGACCCAGTACTTC
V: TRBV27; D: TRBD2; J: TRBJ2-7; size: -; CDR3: CASGRGAGGSYEQYF; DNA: TGTGCCAGCGGTCGGGGAGCGGGAGGATCTTACGAGCAGTACTTC
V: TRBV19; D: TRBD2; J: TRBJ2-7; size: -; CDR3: CASTPASGGANTYEQYF; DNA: TGTGCCAGTACCCCCGCTAGCGGGGGGGCAAATACCTACGAGCAGTACTTC
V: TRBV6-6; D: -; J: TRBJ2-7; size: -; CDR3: CASVGGGYEQYF; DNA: TGTGCCAGCGTGGGGGGAGGATACGAGCAGTACTTC
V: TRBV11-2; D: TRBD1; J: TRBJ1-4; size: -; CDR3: CASSPRRGAGNEKLFF; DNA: TGTGCCAGCAGCCCCCGCAGGGGGGCTGGTAATGAAAAACTGTTTTTT
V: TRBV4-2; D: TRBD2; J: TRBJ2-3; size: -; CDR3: CASSPTAGTDTQYF; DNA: TGTGCCAGCAGCCCGACAGCGGGGACAGATACGCAGTATTTT